The 10 T cell receptor beta chains given below trace back to one sample, sequenced in a study of blood T cell repertoires in COVID-19. The assay was immunoSEQ multiplex PCR, and TCRdb's table has in-frame clones only and misses some. The sample carries over 200,000 clones, 87% recorded once. Source material: PBMCs or T cells enriched from blood (not recorded which). The receptors originated from a young man who had recovered from COVID-19.

This clone was observed a handful of times. The gene calls are TRBV12-3 or TRBV12-4 and TRBJ2-7, with a possible D match to TRBD1 (6 bases). The CDR3 consists of 13 residues. The ends were cut back, 6 bases at V and 3 bases at J, with 12 bases in the middle. The CDR3 region is CASSLNRVYEQYF. CDR3 bases: TGTGCCAGCAGCCTAAACAGGGTCTACGAGCAGTACTTC.

This clone was counted once. The chain has TRBV28 and TRBJ1-2; unclear D gene. The CDR3 runs 13 residues. CDR1 MDHEN and CDR2 SYDVKM come from the germline V gene. The V end lost 7 bases, the J end lost 5 bases, and 14 bases lay between the germline ends. The CDR3 bases are TGTGCCAGCACCCCAGCGGACGGATATGGCTACACCTTC. Protein product: CASTPADGYGYTF.

The sample holds one count of this clone. The chain couples TRBV10-3 to TRBJ1-3; 9 bases match TRBD1. Germline CDR1 reads ENHRY; CDR2 reads SYGVKD. With 8 bases clipped from V and 2 bases from J, the junction kept 4 bases outside the gene matches. The length of the CDR3 is 14 residues. The CDR3 coding sequence is TGTGCCATCTTGAGACAGGGGGCTGGAAACACCATATATTTT. Its protein is CAILRQGAGNTIYF.

The chain recombines TRBV28 with TRBJ2-7; D possibly corresponds to TRBD1 (6 bases). Trimming stripped 8 bases from V and 2 bases from J, with 7 bases between. Looked up from germline, CDR1 is MDHEN and CDR2 is SYDVKM. The CDR3 loop spans 11 amino acids. CDR3 residues: CASGGPYEQYF. The CDR3 DNA follows: TGTGCCAGCGGGGGCCCCTACGAGCAGTACTTC.

The chain carries TRBV12-3 or TRBV12-4 and TRBJ1-2, with 8 bases that match TRBD1. Trimming removed 1 base from V and 6 bases from J; junction bases left unmatched: 1. The CDR3 sequence is 13 residues long. DNA of the CDR3: TGTGCCAGCAGTTTAGGGACAGGGCATGGCTACACCTTC. Translating gives CASSLGTGHGYTF.

This chain connects TRBV6-5 to TRBJ2-1, with TRBD2 identical over 8 bases. V dropped 6 bases and J dropped 1; count of bases not matched to a gene: 5. The CDR3 runs 15 residues. Per the germline V gene, CDR1 is MNHEY and CDR2 is SVGAGI. The CDR3 DNA reads TGTGCCAGCAGCCGCGGGAGGCCATCCTACAATGAGCAGTTCTTC. It yields the protein CASSRGRPSYNEQFF.

V gene TRBV4-1 combines with J gene TRBJ1-2; D not certain. The CDR3 has 16 amino acids. In germline, CDR1 is MGHRA, CDR2 YSYEKL. V gave up 2 bases and J gave up 4 bases, with 17 bases separating them. CDR3 in DNA: TGCGCCAGCAGCCAATATGCTGGCAGCGTATCCTATGGCTACACCTTC. It is translated as CASSQYAGSVSYGYTF.

CDR3 nucleotide sequence: TGTGCCACCAGTGATTTCTCGGACAGGGGGACCTACGAGCAGTACTTC. Translating it yields CATSDFSDRGTYEQYF. The rearrangement links TRBV24-1 to TRBJ2-7; 10 bases map to TRBD1. J was trimmed by 2 bases and V by 1 base; bases with no gene match: 4. The CDR3 totals 16 residues. Germline V gives CDR1 KGHDR, CDR2 SFDVKD.

The chain recombines TRBV6-5 with TRBJ1-2; perhaps TRBD1 as D (5 bases). Between the trimmed V and J ends, which lost 7 bases and 8 bases, there was a span of 11 bases. Germline lookup yields CDR1 MNHEY and CDR2 SVGAGI. CDR3 length: 11 amino acids. The CDR3 loop reads CASIGARGYTF. The CDR3 nucleotides read TGTGCCAGCATTGGGGCTCGAGGCTACACCTTC.

This chain connects TRBV7-2 to TRBJ2-7; 15 nucleotides match TRBD2. Trimming removed 6 bases from V and 6 bases from J; junction bases left unmatched: 9. Per germline, CDR1 SGHTA and CDR2 FQGNSA. This CDR3 contains 16 residues. The CDR3: CASSLTGTSGGFEQYF. The CDR3 DNA sequence: TGTGCCAGCAGTCTTACAGGGACTAGCGGGGGGTTCGAGCAGTACTTC.